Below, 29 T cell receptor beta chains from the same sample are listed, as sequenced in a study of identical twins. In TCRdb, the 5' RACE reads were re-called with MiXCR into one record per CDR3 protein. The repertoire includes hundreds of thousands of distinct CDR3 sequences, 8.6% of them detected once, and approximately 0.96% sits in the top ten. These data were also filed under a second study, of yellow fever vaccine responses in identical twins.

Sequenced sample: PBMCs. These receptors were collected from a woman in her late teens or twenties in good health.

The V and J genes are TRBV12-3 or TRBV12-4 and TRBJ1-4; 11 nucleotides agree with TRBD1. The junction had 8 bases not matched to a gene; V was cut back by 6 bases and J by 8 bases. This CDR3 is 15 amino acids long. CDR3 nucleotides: TGTGCCAGCAGCCTCGGACAGGGGGCTTGGGAAAAACTGTTTTTT. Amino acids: CASSLGQGAWEKLFF.

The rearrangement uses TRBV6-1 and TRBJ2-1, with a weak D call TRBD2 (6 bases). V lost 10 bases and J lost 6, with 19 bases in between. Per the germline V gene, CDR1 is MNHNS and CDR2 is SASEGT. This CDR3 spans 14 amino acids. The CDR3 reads CATGGHDLANEQFF. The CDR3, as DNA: TGTGCCACCGGAGGGCATGACTTAGCCAATGAGCAGTTCTTC.

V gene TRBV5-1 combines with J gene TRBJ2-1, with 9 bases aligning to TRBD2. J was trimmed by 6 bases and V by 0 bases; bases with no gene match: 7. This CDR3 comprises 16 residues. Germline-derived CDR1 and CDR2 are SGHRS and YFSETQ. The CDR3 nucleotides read TGCGCCAGCAGCTTGGAGGGCGGGGGGGGCTCCAATGAGCAGTTCTTC. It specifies CASSLEGGGGSNEQFF. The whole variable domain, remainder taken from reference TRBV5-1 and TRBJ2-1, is KAGVTQTPRYLIKTRGQQVTLSCSPISGHRSVSWYQQTPGQGLQFLFEYFSETQRNKGNFPGRFSGRQFSNSRSEMNVSTLELGDSALYLCASSLEGGGGSNEQFFGPGTRLTVL.

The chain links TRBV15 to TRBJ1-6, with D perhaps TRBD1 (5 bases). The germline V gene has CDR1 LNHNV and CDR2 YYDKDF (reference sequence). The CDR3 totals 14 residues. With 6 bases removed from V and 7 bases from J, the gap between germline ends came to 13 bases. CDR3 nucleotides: TGTGCCACCAGGGGGACCGGGGCGAATTCACCCCTCCACTTT. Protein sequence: CATRGTGANSPLHF.

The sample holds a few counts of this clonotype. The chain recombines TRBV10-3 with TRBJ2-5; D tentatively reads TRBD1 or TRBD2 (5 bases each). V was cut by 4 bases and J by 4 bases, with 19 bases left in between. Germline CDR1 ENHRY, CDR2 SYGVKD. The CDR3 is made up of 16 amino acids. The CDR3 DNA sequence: TGTGCCATCAGTGTTTTAAAGGGATCGGGACGAGAGACCCAGTACTTC. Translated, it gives CAISVLKGSGRETQYF.

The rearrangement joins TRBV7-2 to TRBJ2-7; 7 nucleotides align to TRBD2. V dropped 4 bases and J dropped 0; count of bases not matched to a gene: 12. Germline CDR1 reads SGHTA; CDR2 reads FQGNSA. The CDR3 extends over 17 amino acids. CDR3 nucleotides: TGTGCCAGCAGCTCCACTGGGGGGGGGATCCTCTCCTACGAGCAGTACTTC. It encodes CASSSTGGGILSYEQYF.

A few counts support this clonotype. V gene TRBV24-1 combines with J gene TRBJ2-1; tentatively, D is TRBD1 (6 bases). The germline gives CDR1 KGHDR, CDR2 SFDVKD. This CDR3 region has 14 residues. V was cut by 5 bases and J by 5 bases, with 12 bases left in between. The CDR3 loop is CATSGPRGNNEQFF. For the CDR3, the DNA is TGTGCCACCAGTGGTCCCAGGGGTAACAATGAGCAGTTCTTC.

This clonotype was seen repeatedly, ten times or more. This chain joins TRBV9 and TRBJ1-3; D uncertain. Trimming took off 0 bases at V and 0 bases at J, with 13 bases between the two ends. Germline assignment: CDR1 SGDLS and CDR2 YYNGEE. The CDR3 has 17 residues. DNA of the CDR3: TGTGCCAGCAGCGTAGGTGCGGATAGACTCTCTGGAAACACCATATATTTT. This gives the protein CASSVGADRLSGNTIYF.

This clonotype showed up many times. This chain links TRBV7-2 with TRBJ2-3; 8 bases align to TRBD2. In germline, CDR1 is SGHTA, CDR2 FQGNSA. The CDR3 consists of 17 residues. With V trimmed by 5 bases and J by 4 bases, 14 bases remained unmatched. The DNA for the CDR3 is TGTGCCAGCAGCCCGAGTTTTGGCGGGAGGCTCCCAGATACGCAGTATTTT. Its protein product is CASSPSFGGRLPDTQYF.

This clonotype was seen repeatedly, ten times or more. This chain's CDR3 is CASTSSFSTDTQYF. As DNA, the CDR3 is TGTGCCAGCACAAGTTCGTTTAGCACAGATACGCAGTATTTT. The rearrangement joins TRBV2 to TRBJ2-3; D is ambiguous. The CDR3 totals 14 residues. CDR1 and CDR2 (germline): SNHLY, FYNNEI. V was cut by 7 bases and J by 0 bases, with 11 bases left in between.

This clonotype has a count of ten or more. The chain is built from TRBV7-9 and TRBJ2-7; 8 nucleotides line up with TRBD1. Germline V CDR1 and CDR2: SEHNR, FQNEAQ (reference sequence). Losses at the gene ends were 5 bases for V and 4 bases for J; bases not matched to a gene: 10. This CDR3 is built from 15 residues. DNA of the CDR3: TGTGCCAGCAGCACAGGGGGGACAGCCACTTACGAGCAGTACTTC. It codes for CASSTGGTATYEQYF.

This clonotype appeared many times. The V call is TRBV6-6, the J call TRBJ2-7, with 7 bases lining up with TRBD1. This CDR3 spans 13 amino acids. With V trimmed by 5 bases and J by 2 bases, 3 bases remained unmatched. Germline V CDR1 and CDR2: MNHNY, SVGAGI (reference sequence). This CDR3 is CASSNRGTYEQYF. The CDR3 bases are TGTGCCAGCAGTAACAGGGGAACCTACGAGCAGTACTTC.

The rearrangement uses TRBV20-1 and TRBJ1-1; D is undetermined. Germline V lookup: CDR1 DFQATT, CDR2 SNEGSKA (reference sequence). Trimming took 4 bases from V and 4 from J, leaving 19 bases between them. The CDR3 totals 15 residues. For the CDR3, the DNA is TGCAGTGCTATTCCGTATGGTAGTTTGGGCACTGAAGCTTTCTTT. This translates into CSAIPYGSLGTEAFF.

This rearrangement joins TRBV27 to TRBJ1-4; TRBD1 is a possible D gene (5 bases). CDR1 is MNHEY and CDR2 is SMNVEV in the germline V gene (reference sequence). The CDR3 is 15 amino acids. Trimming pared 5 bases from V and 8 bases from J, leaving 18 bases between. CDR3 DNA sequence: TGTGCCAGCAGTGTTTTAGGGGCGATTTCGGAAAAACTGTTTTTT. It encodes CASSVLGAISEKLFF.

The CDR3 sequence is CASSVTTAPLNTEAFF. The CDR3, as DNA: TGTGCCAGCAGCGTAACCACAGCACCCTTGAACACTGAAGCTTTCTTT. This chain uses TRBV9 with TRBJ1-1; D gene ambiguous. Germline-derived CDR1 and CDR2 are SGDLS and YYNGEE. CDR3 length equals 16 residues. The V gene lost 1 base and the J gene lost 0 bases, with 13 bases spanning the gap.

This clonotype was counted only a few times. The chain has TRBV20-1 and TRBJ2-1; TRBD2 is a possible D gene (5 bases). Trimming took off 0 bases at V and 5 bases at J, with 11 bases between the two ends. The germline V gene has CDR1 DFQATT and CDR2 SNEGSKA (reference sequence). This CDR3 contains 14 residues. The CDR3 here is CSARDRGRNNEQFF. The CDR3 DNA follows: TGCAGTGCTAGAGATCGGGGAAGGAACAATGAGCAGTTCTTC.

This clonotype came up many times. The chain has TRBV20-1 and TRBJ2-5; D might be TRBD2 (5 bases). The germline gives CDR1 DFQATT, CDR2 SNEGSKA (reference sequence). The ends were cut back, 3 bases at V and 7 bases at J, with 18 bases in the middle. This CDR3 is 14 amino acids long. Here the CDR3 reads CSARTAGTEGTQYF. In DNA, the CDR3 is TGCAGTGCTAGGACGGCCGGAACTGAGGGGACCCAGTACTTC.

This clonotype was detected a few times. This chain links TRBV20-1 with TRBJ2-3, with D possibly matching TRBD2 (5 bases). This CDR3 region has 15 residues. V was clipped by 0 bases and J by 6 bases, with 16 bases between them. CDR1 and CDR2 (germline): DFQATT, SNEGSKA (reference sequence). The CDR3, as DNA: TGCAGTGCTAGAGATTACCAGCGGCCTGCGGATACGCAGTATTTT. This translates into CSARDYQRPADTQYF.

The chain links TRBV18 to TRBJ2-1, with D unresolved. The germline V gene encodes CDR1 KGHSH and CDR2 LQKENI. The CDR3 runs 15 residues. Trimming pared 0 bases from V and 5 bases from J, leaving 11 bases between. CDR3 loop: CASSPPGRANNEQFF. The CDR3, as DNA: TGTGCCAGCTCACCACCGGGAAGGGCAAACAATGAGCAGTTCTTC. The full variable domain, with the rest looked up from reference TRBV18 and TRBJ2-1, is NAGVMQNPRHLVRRRGQEARLRCSPMKGHSHVYWYRQLPEEGLKFMVYLQKENIIDESGMPKERFSAEFPKEGPSILRIQQVVRGDSAAYFCASSPPGRANNEQFFGPGTRLTVL.

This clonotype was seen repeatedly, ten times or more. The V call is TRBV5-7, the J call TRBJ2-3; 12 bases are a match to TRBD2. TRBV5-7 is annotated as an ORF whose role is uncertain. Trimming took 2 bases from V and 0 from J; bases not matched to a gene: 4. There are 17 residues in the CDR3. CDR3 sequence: CASSFSLAGGSTDTQYF. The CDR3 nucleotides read TGTGCCAGCAGCTTTTCGCTAGCGGGAGGGAGCACAGATACGCAGTATTTT.

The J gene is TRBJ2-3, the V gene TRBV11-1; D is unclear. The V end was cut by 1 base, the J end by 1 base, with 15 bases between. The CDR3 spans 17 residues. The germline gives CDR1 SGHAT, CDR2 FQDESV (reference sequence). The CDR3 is CASSLDQQSLGTDTQYF. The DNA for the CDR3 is TGTGCCAGCAGCTTAGACCAGCAGAGTCTAGGCACAGATACGCAGTATTTT.

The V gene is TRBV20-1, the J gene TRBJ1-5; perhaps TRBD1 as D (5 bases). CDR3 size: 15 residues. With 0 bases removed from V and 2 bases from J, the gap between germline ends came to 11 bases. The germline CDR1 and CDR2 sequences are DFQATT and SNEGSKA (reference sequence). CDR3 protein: CSAREHGQRNQPQHF. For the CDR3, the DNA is TGCAGTGCTAGAGAACACGGACAACGCAATCAGCCCCAGCATTTT.

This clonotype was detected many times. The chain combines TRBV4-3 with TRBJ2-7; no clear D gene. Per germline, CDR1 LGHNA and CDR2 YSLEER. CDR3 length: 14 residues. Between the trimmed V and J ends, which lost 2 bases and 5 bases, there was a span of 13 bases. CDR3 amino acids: CASSQTVGIDEQYF. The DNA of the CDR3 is TGCGCCAGCAGCCAAACGGTGGGTATCGACGAGCAGTACTTC.

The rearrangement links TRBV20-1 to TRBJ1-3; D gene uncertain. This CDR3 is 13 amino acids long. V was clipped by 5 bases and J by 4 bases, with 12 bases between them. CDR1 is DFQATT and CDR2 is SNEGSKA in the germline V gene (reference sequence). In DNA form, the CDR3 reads TGCAGTGCTCTACTTATTCAGGGAAACACCATATATTTT. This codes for CSALLIQGNTIYF.

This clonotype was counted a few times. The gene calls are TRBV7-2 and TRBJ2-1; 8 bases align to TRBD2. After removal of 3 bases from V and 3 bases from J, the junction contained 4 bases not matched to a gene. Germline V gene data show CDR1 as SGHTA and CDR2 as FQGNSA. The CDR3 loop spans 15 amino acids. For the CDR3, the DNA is TGTGCCAGCAGCTTGCTGAGCGGGGGCTACAATGAGCAGTTCTTC. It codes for CASSLLSGGYNEQFF.

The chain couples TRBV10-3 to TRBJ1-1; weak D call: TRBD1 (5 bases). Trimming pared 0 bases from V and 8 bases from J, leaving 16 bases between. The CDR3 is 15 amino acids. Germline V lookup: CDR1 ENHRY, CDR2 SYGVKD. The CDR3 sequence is CAISESRQGPLEAFF. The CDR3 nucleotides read TGTGCCATCAGTGAGTCGAGGCAGGGCCCCCTAGAAGCTTTCTTT.

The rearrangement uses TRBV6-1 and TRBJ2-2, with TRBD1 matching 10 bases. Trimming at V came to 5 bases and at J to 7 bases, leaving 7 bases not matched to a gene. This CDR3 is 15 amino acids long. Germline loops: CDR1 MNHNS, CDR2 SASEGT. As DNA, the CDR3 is TGTGCCAGCAGTCCAGGGACAGGGGTCGGCGGGGAGCTGTTTTTT. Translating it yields CASSPGTGVGGELFF.

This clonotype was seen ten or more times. The chain's CDR3 is CASSAGTLETQYF. The CDR3 nucleotides are TGTGCCAGCAGTGCTGGGACCTTAGAGACCCAGTACTTC. This chain connects TRBV12-3 or TRBV12-4 to TRBJ2-5, with D perhaps TRBD1 or TRBD2 (5 bases each). Trimming left V 5 bases short and J 4 bases short, with 11 bases between. This CDR3 has 13 amino acids.

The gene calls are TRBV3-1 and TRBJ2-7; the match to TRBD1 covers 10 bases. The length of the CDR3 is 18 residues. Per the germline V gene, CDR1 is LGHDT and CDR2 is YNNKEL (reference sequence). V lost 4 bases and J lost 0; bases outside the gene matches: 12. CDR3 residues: CASSLRPDRGLVSYEQYF. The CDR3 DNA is TGTGCCAGCAGCCTCAGGCCCGACAGGGGGCTTGTCTCCTACGAGCAGTACTTC.